This T cell receptor (beta chain) was obtained from a study of Graves' ophthalmopathy and Graves' hyperthyroidism. Study-level points and caveats: The model's prediction of ophthalmopathy progression had approximately 67% sensitivity and roughly 72% specificity.

The CDR3 is 16 amino acids. V lost 1 base, J lost 3 bases, and 12 bases lay in between. The germline V gene has CDR1 LGHNA and CDR2 YSLEER. This clonotype was counted a few times. The antigen remains undetermined. As the template, RNA transcripts were used to amplify TCR beta CDR3 regions. Second-round multiplex PCR came after a first-round RT-PCR that employed HTBI primers. TCRdb re-called the multiplex PCR reads with MiXCR, one entry per CDR3 protein. The table includes 620,000 or so distinct CDR3 sequences, 22% detected once. The sequencing input was peripheral blood. The chain recombines TRBV4-3 with TRBJ2-2; the D gene is possibly TRBD1 (6 bases). This receptor was taken from a woman younger than 30 with stable Graves' hyperthyroidism. Some clones in this sample may be carry-over from other donors' samples. The CDR3 region is CASSQVAGQYTGELFF. CDR3 DNA sequence: TGCGCCAGCAGCCAAGTGGCAGGACAGTACACCGGGGAGCTGTTTTTT.